A single sample gave rise to the 15 T cell receptor beta chains below, sequenced in a study of blood T cell repertoires in COVID-19. Sequenced by immunoSEQ multiplex PCR; TCRdb stores in-frame clones only, minus some. The data hold about 80,000 clones, with roughly 88% observed a single time. The source material was peripheral blood. Every receptor here comes from a woman older than 75 with acute or convalescent COVID-19.

This clone was seen a single time. The chain has TRBV6-6 and TRBJ2-7, with D maybe TRBD2 (5 bases). Trimming shortened V by 4 bases and J by 8 bases, and 12 bases separated the two germline ends. Germline-derived CDR1 and CDR2 are MNHNY and SVGAGI (reference sequence). This CDR3 is 12 amino acids long. The CDR3 loop reads CASSSQTGKQYF. CDR3 nucleotides: TGTGCCAGCAGTTCCCAAACCGGGAAGCAGTACTTC.

V usage is TRBV6-5 and J usage is TRBJ1-6, with D possibly being TRBD1 (5 bases). The V gene's germline CDR1 is MNHEY and CDR2 SVGAGI. The CDR3 contains 14 residues. Trimming shortened V by 0 bases and J by 10 bases, and 10 bases separated the two germline ends. The CDR3 region has the DNA TGTGCCAGCAGTTACTCGCCAGGGCCCTCACCCCTCCACTTT. This sequence encodes CASSYSPGPSPLHF.

J is TRBJ2-7 and V is TRBV6-2 or TRBV6-3; 7 positions match TRBD2. Germline values: CDR1 MNHEY, CDR2 SVGEGT. J was trimmed by 1 base and V by 7 bases; bases with no gene match: 10. This CDR3 is 15 amino acids long. CDR3 residues: CASNPGGSGSYEQYF. CDR3 in DNA: TGTGCCAGCAACCCCGGGGGGTCGGGGTCCTACGAGCAGTACTTC.

The CDR3 DNA reads as TGTGCCAGCAGCCAAGACGCAGGGGGCGCCGGTGGAAACACCATATATTTT. Its translation is CASSQDAGGAGGNTIYF. V and J are TRBV4-2 and TRBJ1-3, with 8 nucleotides matching TRBD1. The length of the CDR3 is 17 residues. Trimming at V came to 0 bases and at J to 3 bases, leaving 7 bases not matched to a gene. Germline assignment: CDR1 LGHNA and CDR2 YNFKEQ.

This sequence joins TRBV6-6 and TRBJ1-6; D possibly corresponds to TRBD1 (5 bases). The germline V gene encodes CDR1 MNHNY and CDR2 SVGAGI (reference sequence). The CDR3 consists of 14 residues. V was pared by 7 bases and J by 12 bases, with 19 bases between. CDR3 in amino acids: CASTTDSVTLPLHF. The CDR3 DNA reads as TGTGCCAGCACCACAGACAGCGTGACGCTACCCCTCCACTTT.

This clone occurred once. This chain joins TRBV4-2 and TRBJ2-3; TRBD2 aligns across 7 bases. There are 15 residues in the CDR3. The germline V gene encodes CDR1 LGHNA and CDR2 YNFKEQ. The J segment lost 5 bases and the V segment lost 4 bases, leaving 9 bases of the junction unmatched. CDR3 nucleotide sequence: TGTGCCAGCAGCCCTCAAGCGGGGATGGGAGATACGCAGTATTTT. This translates into CASSPQAGMGDTQYF.

The rearrangement uses TRBV5-6 and TRBJ1-4, with 10 bases matching TRBD1. Germline CDR1 SGHDT, CDR2 YYEEEE. V gave up 2 bases and J gave up 2 bases; unmatched junction bases: 3. This CDR3 has 16 amino acids. CDR3 in amino acids: CASSLPGQGTNEKLFF. DNA for the CDR3: TGTGCCAGCAGCTTACCGGGACAGGGGACTAATGAAAAACTGTTTTTT.

The chain employs TRBV27 and TRBJ2-7; D unclear. The CDR3 length is 14 residues. The germline V and J ends were trimmed by 2 bases and 4 bases, with 12 bases remaining between them. CDR1 is MNHEY and CDR2 is SMNVEV in the germline V gene (reference sequence). The CDR3, as DNA: TGTGCCAGCAGTTTAGAACCGGGTCTATACGAGCAGTACTTC. Amino acids: CASSLEPGLYEQYF.

V is TRBV18 and J is TRBJ1-5; the match to TRBD1 covers 7 bases. The ends lost 5 bases at V and 7 bases at J; junction bases unmatched: 8. Per the germline V gene, CDR1 is KGHSH and CDR2 is LQKENI. CDR3 length: 14 residues. The CDR3 loop reads CASSATGIDQPQHF. CDR3 DNA: TGTGCCAGCTCAGCGACAGGGATCGACCAGCCCCAGCATTTT.

The genes are TRBV2 and TRBJ2-1; no clear D gene. Germline V gene data show CDR1 as SNHLY and CDR2 as FYNNEI. Trimming removed 4 bases from V and 15 bases from J, with 16 bases in between. This CDR3 is 12 amino acids long. The CDR3: CASSGEDLRRFF. DNA for the CDR3: TGTGCCAGCAGTGGCGAGGATCTTAGAAGGTTCTTC.

The chain joins TRBV9 to TRBJ2-1; D is possibly TRBD2 (5 bases). CDR3 length: 15 residues. Germline loops: CDR1 SGDLS, CDR2 YYNGEE. V gave up 0 bases and J gave up 2 bases, with 9 bases separating them. CDR3 coding DNA: TGTGCCAGCAGCGTAGAGGCGGGCCCCTACAATGAGCAGTTCTTC. This translates into CASSVEAGPYNEQFF.

J is TRBJ2-5 and V is TRBV9; 9 nucleotides match TRBD1. This CDR3 is built from 16 residues. CDR1 SGDLS and CDR2 YYNGEE come from the germline V gene. The trim removed 4 bases at V and 5 bases at J, leaving 12 bases unmatched. The chain's CDR3 is CASSIRDRAVGETQYF. The CDR3 bases are TGTGCCAGCAGCATCCGGGACAGGGCCGTTGGGGAGACCCAGTACTTC. Looking up the rest from reference TRBV9 and TRBJ2-5 gives the full variable domain: DSGVTQTPKHLITATGQRVTLRCSPRSGDLSVYWYQQSLDQGLQFLIQYYNGEERAKGNILERFSAQQFPDLHSELNLSSLELGDSALYFCASSIRDRAVGETQYFGPGTRLLVL.

This chain joins TRBV27 and TRBJ2-1, with D possibly matching TRBD2 (5 bases). V was trimmed by 7 bases and J by 0 bases, leaving 16 bases between them. Germline CDR1 MNHEY, CDR2 SMNVEV (reference sequence). The CDR3 contains 16 residues. CDR3 coding DNA: TGTGCCAGCACCTTTAGGAGGTCTAGCTCCTACAATGAGCAGTTCTTC. Its translation: CASTFRRSSSYNEQFF.

The chain is built from TRBV29-1 and TRBJ2-1, with 10 nucleotides matching TRBD2. CDR3 length equals 13 residues. Germline V lookup: CDR1 SQVTM, CDR2 ANQGSEA. V trimming: 6 bases; J trimming: 5 bases; junction bases outside the gene matches: 4. This CDR3 reads CSVRTSGDNEQFF. Here the CDR3 DNA reads TGCAGCGTGAGGACTAGCGGAGACAATGAGCAGTTCTTC.

The V call is TRBV18, the J call TRBJ1-4; 8 nucleotides agree with TRBD1. Trimming cost V 3 bases and J 3 bases; bases outside gene matches: 9. Germline CDR1 reads KGHSH; CDR2 reads LQKENI. The CDR3 runs 17 residues. CDR3 protein: CASSPRQGAGANEKLFF. CDR3 nucleotides: TGTGCCAGCTCACCTCGTCAGGGGGCTGGGGCTAATGAAAAACTGTTTTTT.